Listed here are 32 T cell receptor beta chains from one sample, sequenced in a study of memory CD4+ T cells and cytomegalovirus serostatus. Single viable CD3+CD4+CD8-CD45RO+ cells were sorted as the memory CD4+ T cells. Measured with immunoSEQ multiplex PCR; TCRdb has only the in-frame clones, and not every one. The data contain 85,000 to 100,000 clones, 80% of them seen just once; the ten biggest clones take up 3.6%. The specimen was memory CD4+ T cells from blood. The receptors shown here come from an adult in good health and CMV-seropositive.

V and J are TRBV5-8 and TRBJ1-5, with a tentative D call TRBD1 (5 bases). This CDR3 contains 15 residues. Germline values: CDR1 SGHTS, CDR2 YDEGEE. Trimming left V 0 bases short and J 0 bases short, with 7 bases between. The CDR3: CASSLAGHSNQPQHF. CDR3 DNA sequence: TGTGCCAGCAGCTTGGCCGGACATAGCAATCAGCCCCAGCATTTT.

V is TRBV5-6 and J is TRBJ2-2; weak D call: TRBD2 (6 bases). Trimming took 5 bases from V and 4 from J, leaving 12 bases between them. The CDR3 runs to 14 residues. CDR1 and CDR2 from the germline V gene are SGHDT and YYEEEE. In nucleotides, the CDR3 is TGTGCCAGCAGTACCGGGACTCGCACCGGGGAGCTGTTTTTT. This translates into CASSTGTRTGELFF.

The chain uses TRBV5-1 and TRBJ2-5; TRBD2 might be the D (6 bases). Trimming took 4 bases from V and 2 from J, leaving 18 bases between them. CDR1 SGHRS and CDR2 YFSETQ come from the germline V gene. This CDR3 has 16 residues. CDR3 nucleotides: TGCGCCAGCAGCGGGGTAGCGGATATCTCACAAGAGACCCAGTACTTC. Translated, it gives CASSGVADISQETQYF.

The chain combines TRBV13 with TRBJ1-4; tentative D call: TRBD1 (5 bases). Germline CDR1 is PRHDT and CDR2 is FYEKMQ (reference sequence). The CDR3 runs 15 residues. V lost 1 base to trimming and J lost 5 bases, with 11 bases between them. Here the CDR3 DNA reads TGTGCCAGCAGCTTAGCGGGGACGGAGAATGAAAAACTGTTTTTT. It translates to CASSLAGTENEKLFF.

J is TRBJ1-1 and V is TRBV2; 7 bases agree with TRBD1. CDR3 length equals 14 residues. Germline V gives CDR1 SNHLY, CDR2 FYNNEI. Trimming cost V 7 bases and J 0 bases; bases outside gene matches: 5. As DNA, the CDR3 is TGTGCCAGCACCCAGGGGGGTATGAACACTGAAGCTTTCTTT. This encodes CASTQGGMNTEAFF.

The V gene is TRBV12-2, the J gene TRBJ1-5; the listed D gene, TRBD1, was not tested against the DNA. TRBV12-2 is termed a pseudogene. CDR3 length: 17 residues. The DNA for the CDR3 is TGTGCAAGTCGCTTAGGCAAGACAGGGGGAGGCAATCAGCCCCAGCATTTT. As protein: CASRLGKTGGGNQPQHF.

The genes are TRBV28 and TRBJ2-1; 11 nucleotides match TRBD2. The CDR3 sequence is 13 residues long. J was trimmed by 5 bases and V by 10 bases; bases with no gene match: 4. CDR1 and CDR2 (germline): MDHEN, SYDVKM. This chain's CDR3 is CAIMGLADNEQFF. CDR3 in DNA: TGTGCCATCATGGGACTAGCGGACAATGAGCAGTTCTTC. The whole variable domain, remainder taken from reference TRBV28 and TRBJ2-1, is DVKVTQSSRYLVKRTGEKVFLECVQDMDHENMFWYRQDPGLGLRLIYFSYDVKMKEKGDIPEGYSVSREKKERFSLILESASTNQTSMYLCAIMGLADNEQFFGPGTRLTVL.

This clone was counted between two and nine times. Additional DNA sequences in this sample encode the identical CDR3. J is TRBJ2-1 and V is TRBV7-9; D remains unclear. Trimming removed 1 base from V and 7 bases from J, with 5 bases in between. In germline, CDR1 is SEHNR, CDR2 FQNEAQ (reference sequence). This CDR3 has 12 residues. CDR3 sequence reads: CASSLDANEQFF. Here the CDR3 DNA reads TGTGCCAGCAGCTTAGATGCTAATGAGCAGTTCTTC.

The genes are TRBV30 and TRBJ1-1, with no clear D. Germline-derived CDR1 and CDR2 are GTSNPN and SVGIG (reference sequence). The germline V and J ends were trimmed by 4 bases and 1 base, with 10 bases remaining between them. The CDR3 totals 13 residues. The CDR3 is CAWTRNPNTEAFF. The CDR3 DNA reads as TGTGCCTGGACGCGGAACCCGAACACTGAAGCTTTCTTT.

CDR3 protein: CASSSSTSVSRGSYNEQFF. Written as DNA, the CDR3 is TGTGCCAGCAGCTCGTCGACTAGCGTCTCGAGGGGCTCCTACAATGAGCAGTTCTTC. The rearrangement uses TRBV5-4 and TRBJ2-1; TRBD2 agrees at 8 bases. In germline, CDR1 is SGHNT, CDR2 YYREEE (reference sequence). Trimming at V came to 3 bases and at J to 0 bases, leaving 14 bases not matched to a gene. This CDR3 comprises 19 residues.

CDR3: CASSVGSYEQYF. In DNA form, the CDR3 reads TGTGCCAGCAGTGTAGGCTCCTACGAGCAGTACTTC. J is TRBJ2-7 and V is TRBV6-1; D ambiguous. The length of the CDR3 is 12 residues. Trimming took off 4 bases at V and 0 bases at J, with 4 bases between the two ends. The germline V gene encodes CDR1 MNHNS and CDR2 SASEGT.

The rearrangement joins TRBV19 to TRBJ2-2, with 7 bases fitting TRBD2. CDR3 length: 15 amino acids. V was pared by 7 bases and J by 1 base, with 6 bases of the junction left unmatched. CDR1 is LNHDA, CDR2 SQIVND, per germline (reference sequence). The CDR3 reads CASKIAGRNTGELFF. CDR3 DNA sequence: TGTGCCAGTAAAATAGCGGGCCGGAACACCGGGGAGCTGTTTTTT.

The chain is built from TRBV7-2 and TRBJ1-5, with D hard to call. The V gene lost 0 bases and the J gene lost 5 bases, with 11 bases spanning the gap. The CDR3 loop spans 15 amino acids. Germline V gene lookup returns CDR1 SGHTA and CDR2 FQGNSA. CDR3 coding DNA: TGTGCCAGCAGCTTAGCGGGAGCTACCCATCAGCCCCAGCATTTT. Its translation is CASSLAGATHQPQHF.

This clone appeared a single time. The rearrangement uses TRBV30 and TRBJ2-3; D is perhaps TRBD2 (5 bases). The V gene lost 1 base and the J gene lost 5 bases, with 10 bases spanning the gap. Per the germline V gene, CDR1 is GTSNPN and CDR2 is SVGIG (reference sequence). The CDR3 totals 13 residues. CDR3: CAWSGGEIDTQYF. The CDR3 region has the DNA TGTGCCTGGAGTGGGGGAGAGATAGATACGCAGTATTTT.

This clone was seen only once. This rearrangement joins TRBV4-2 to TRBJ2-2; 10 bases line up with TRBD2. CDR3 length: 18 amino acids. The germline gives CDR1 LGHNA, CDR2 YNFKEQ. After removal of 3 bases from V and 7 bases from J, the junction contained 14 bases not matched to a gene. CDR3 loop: CASSQPGWLAGVVGELFF. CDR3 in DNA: TGTGCCAGCAGCCAGCCTGGATGGCTAGCGGGAGTAGTCGGGGAGCTGTTTTTT.

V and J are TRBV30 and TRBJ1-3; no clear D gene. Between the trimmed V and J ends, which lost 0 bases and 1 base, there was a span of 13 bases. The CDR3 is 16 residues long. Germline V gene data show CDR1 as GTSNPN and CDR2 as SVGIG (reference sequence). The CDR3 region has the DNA TGTGCCTGGAGTGTACCCGGCGGCGTGTCTGGAAACACCATATATTTT. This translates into CAWSVPGGVSGNTIYF.

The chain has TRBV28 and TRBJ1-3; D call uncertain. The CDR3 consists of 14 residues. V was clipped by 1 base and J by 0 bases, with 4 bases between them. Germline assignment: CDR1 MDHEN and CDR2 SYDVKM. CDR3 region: CASSLSGSGNTIYF. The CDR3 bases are TGTGCCAGCAGTTTATCTGGCTCTGGAAACACCATATATTTT.

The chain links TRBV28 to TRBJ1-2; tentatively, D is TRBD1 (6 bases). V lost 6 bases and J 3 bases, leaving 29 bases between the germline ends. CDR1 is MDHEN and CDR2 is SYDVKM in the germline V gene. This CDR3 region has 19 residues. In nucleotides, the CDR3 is TGTGCCAGCAGCAGTTTCCCAAGGGGGGCCGCGAGCGGGTACTATGGCTACACCTTC. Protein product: CASSSFPRGAASGYYGYTF.

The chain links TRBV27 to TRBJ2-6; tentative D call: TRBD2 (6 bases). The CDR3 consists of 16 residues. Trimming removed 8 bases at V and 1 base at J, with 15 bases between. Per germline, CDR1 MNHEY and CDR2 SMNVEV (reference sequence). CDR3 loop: CASGLWDASGANVLTF. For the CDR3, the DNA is TGTGCCAGCGGACTATGGGATGCTTCTGGGGCCAACGTCCTGACTTTC.

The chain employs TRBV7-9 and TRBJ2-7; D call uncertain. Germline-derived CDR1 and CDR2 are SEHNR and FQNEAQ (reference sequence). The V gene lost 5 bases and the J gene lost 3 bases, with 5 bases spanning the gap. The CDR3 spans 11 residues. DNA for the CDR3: TGTGCCAGCAGCACTAACTACGAGCAGTACTTC. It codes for CASSTNYEQYF.

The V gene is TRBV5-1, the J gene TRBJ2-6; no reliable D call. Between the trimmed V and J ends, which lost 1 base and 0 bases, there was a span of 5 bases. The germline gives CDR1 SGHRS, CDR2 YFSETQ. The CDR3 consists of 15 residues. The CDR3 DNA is TGCGCCAGCAGCTTGTTGGGCTCTGGGGCCAACGTCCTGACTTTC. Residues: CASSLLGSGANVLTF. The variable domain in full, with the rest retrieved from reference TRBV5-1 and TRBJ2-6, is KAGVTQTPRYLIKTRGQQVTLSCSPISGHRSVSWYQQTPGQGLQFLFEYFSETQRNKGNFPGRFSGRQFSNSRSEMNVSTLELGDSALYLCASSLLGSGANVLTFGAGSRLTVL.

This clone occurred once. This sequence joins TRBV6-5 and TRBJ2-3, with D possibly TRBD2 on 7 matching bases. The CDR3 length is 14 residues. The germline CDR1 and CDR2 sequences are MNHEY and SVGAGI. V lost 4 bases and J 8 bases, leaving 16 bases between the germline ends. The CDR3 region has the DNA TGTGCCAGCAGTTTCCTCGGGGGGCCGGGTACGCAGTATTTT. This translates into CASSFLGGPGTQYF.

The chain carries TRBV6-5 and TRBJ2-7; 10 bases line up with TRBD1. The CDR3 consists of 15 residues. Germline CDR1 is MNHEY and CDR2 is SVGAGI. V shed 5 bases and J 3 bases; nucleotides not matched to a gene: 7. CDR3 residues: CASSPQGTGVYEQYF. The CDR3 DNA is TGTGCCAGCAGTCCTCAGGGGACAGGGGTCTACGAGCAGTACTTC.

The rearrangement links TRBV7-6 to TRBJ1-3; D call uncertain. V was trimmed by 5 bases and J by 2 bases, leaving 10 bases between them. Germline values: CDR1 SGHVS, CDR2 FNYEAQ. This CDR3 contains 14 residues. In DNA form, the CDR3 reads TGTGCCAGCAGCCGGGGAGGGACTGGAAACACCATATATTTT. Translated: CASSRGGTGNTIYF. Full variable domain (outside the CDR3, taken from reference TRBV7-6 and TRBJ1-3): GAGVSQSPRYKVTKRGQDVALRCDPISGHVSLYWYRQALGQGPEFLTYFNYEAQQDKSGLPNDRFSAERPEGSISTLTIQRTEQRDSAMYRCASSRGGTGNTIYFGEGSWLTVV.

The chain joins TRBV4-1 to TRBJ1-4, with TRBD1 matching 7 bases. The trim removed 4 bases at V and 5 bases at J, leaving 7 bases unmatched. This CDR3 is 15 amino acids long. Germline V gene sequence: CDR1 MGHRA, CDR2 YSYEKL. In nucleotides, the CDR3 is TGCGCCAGCAGCCCTGCTGGACAGGTCAATGAAAAACTGTTTTTT. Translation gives CASSPAGQVNEKLFF.

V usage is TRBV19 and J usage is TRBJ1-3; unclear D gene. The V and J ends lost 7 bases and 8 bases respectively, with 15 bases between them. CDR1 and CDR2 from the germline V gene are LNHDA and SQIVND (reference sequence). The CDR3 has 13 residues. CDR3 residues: CASNPDHADTIYF. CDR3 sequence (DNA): TGTGCCAGTAACCCGGACCATGCGGACACCATATATTTT.

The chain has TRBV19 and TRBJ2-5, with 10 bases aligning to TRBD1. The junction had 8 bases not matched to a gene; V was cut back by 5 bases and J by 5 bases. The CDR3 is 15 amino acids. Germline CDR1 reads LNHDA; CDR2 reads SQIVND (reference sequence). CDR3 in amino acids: CASSGLGQGSETQYF. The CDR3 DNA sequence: TGTGCCAGTAGTGGGCTGGGACAGGGGTCGGAGACCCAGTACTTC.

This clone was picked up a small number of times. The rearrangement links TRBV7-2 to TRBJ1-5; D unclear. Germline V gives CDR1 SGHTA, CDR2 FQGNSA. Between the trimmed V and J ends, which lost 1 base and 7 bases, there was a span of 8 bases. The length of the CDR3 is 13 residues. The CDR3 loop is CASSLEWEQPQHF. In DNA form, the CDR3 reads TGTGCCAGCAGCTTAGAGTGGGAACAGCCCCAGCATTTT.

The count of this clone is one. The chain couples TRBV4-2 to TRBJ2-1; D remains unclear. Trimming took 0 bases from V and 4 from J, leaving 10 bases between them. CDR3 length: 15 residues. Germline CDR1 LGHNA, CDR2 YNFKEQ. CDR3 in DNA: TGTGCCAGCAGCCAAGATTTCACTACTTACAATGAGCAGTTCTTC. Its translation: CASSQDFTTYNEQFF.

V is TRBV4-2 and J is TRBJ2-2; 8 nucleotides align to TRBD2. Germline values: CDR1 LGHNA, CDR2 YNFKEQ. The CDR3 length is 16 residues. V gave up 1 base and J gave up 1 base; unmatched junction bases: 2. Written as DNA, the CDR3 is TGTGCCAGCAGCCAAGGGAGCGGGGGGAACACCGGGGAGCTGTTTTTT. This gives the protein CASSQGSGGNTGELFF.

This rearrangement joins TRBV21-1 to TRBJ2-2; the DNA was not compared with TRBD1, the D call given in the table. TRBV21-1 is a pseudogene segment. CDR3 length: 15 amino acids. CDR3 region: CASSYRDTNTGELFF. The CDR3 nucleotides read TGTGCCAGCAGCTACCGGGACACTAACACCGGGGAGCTGTTTTTT.

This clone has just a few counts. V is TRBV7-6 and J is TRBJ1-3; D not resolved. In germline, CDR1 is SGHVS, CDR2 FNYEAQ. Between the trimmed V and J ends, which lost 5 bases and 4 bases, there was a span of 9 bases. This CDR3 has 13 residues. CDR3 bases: TGTGCCAGCAGCCAAACGGACGGAAACACCATATATTTT. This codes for CASSQTDGNTIYF.